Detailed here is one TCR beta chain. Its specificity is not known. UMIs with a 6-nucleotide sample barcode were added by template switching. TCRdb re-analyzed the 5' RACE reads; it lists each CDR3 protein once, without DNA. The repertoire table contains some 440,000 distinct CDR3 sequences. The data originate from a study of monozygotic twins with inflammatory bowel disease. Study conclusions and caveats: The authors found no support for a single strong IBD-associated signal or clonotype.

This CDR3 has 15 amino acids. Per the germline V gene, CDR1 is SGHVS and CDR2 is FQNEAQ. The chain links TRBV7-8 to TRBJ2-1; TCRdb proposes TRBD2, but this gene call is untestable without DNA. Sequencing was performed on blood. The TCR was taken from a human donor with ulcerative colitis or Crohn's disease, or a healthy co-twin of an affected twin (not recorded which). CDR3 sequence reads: CASSLIAATHNEQFF. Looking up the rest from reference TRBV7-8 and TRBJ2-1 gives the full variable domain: GAGVSQSPRYKVAKRGQDVALRCDPISGHVSLFWYQQALGQGPEFLTYFQNEAQLDKSGLPSDRFFAERPEGSVSTLKIQRTQQEDSAVYLCASSLIAATHNEQFFGPGTRLTVL.